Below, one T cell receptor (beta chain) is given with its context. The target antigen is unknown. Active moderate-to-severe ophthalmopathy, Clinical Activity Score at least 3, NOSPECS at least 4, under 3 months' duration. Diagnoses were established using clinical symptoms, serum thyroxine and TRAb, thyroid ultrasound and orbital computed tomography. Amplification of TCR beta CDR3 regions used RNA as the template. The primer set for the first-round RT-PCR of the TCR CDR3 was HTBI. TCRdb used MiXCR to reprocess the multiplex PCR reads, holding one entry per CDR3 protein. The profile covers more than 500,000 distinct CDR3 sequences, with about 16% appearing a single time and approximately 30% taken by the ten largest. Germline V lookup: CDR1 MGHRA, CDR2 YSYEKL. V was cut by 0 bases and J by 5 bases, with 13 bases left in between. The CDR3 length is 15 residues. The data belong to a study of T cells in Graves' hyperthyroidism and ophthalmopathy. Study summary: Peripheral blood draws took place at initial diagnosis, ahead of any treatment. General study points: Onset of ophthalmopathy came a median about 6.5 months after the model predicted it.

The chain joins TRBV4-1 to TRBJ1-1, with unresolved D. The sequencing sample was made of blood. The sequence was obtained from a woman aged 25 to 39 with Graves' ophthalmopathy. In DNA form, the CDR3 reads TGCGCCAGCAGCCAAGAACAAAAGGGTCGGACTGAAGCTTTCTTT. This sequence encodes CASSQEQKGRTEAFF.